This TCR beta chain was sequenced in a study of blood T cell repertoires in COVID-19. Study-wide context: COVID-19 samples, acute and convalescent, were from the United States, Italy and Spain. Nucleic acid was either cDNA or gDNA, and it came from T cells, B-cell-depleted T cells, or PBMCs.

Germline V lookup: CDR1 SGHTA, CDR2 FQGTGA. The CDR3 has 15 amino acids. V lost 5 bases, J lost 4 bases, and 3 bases stayed unmatched. Per the original data handling: Estimation of nucleated cell counts was performed using reference gene primer amplification. Sequenced by immunoSEQ multiplex PCR; TCRdb stores in-frame clones only, minus some. V, J and clone size were drawn from that table, and D and trimming were deduced from the DNA. The sample yields about 140,000 clones, approximately 80% seen once. Sequencing used peripheral blood. The sequence was obtained from a man aged 65 to 85 who had recovered from COVID-19. The chain recombines TRBV7-3 with TRBJ2-1; the match to TRBD2 covers 12 bases. CDR3 sequence (DNA): TGTGCCAGCAGCAAACTAGCGGGAGGTTACAATGAGCAGTTCTTC. It encodes CASSKLAGGYNEQFF.